The following is a TCR beta chain sequence with its context. The source of the sample is a study of PD-1 blockade in classical Hodgkin lymphoma. Every patient had relapsed following autologous stem cell transplantation, and cohorts differed in brentuximab vedotin exposure. Assay used: immunoSEQ multiplex PCR; TCRdb lists only in-frame clones, some missing. The repertoire has some 84,000 clones, about nine tenths of them found once; the top ten carry 22%. This CDR3 is 12 amino acids long. V lost 3 bases and J lost 11, with 14 bases in between. The germline V gene has CDR1 SGHTS and CDR2 YDEGEE. The receptor was derived from a human donor with classical Hodgkin lymphoma. This chain uses TRBV5-8 with TRBJ1-1; no clear D gene. Here the sequenced sample was peripheral blood mononuclear cells (PBMCs), taken at baseline. The CDR3 region is CASSSEVPVAFF. The CDR3 bases are TGTGCCAGCAGCTCAGAGGTTCCTGTTGCTTTCTTT.